This passage covers 8 T cell receptor beta chains from one sample sequenced in a study of monozygotic twins with inflammatory bowel disease. From its re-call of the 5' RACE reads, TCRdb lists each CDR3 protein once, without DNA. The sample's table shows around 380,000 distinct CDR3 sequences. Sequenced material: blood. Receptors originate from a human donor with ulcerative colitis or Crohn's disease, or a healthy co-twin of an affected twin (not recorded which).

The V and J genes are TRBV3-1 and TRBJ2-2; the D call of TRBD1 rests on TCRdb alone, since no DNA is present to check it. Germline V lookup: CDR1 LGHDT, CDR2 YNNKEL (reference sequence). The CDR3 is made up of 14 amino acids. This chain's CDR3 is CASSARDRVGELFF.

The V gene is TRBV19, the J gene TRBJ2-7. This CDR3 is 14 amino acids long. Germline V gene sequence: CDR1 LNHDA, CDR2 SQIVND (reference sequence). CDR3 sequence: CASRPYGSSYEQYF.

The rearrangement joins TRBV20-1 to TRBJ2-2; TCRdb outputs TRBD1, but without DNA this stays unchecked. Germline CDR1 is DFQATT and CDR2 is SNEGSKA (reference sequence). This CDR3 spans 14 amino acids. CDR3 in amino acids: CSVWRTGKAGELFF.

The chain uses TRBV5-1 and TRBJ2-7; TCRdb's D call of TRBD2 is untestable without DNA. Germline CDR1 is SGHRS and CDR2 is YFSETQ. The CDR3 has 14 residues. The CDR3 region is CASSLLPPRDEQYF.

The chain is built from TRBV18 and TRBJ1-2; TCRdb calls TRBD1, which cannot be checked without DNA. This CDR3 has 14 residues. CDR1 is KGHSH and CDR2 is LQKENI in the germline V gene. CDR3 loop: CASSPDHPAGGYTF.

V and J are TRBV11-1 and TRBJ2-2; TCRdb lists TRBD1, though no DNA is available to test this call. CDR1 and CDR2 from the germline V gene are SGHAT and FQDESV (reference sequence). The CDR3 loop spans 15 amino acids. CDR3 region: CASSWGQGHTGELFF.

The rearrangement links TRBV11-2 to TRBJ2-3; the TCRdb call, TRBD2, lacks DNA for checking. Germline CDR1 is SGHAT and CDR2 is FQNNGV. CDR3 length equals 18 residues. This CDR3 is CASSSPGLAGKKTDTQYF.

The chain joins TRBV7-9 to TRBJ2-1; checking the TCRdb D call of TRBD2 is not possible without DNA. Looked up from germline, CDR1 is SEHNR and CDR2 is FQNEAQ (reference sequence). CDR3 size: 15 residues. The CDR3 region is CASTSPGQLPNEQFF.